This T cell receptor beta chain was recovered during a study of T cell responses to AZD1222 COVID-19 vaccine. Unmatched junction bases numbered 8, after V lost 5 bases and J lost 8 bases. The CDR3 is 13 residues long. Study-wide results and limits: Only six or seven AZD1222 recipients tested seropositive at baseline. Spike was spanned by vaccine-associated CD4 TCRs, which were dominant at 160-218 and 743-854. Nearly half of unique spike-specific TCRs reportedly avoided B.1.351 and B.1.1.7 mutated regions.

In the case of this clone: What it binds is not known.

The repertoire was sequenced with immunoSEQ multiplex PCR; TCRdb's copy has only in-frame clones and lacks some. The repertoire includes 150,000 to 200,000 clones, about 92% of them detected once, and 1% to 1.5% sits in the top ten. The clonotype comes from an adult in good health. This chain joins TRBV12-3 or TRBV12-4 and TRBJ1-2; TRBD1 matches 7 bases. The sequencing used peripheral blood, collected on day 0 of AZD1222 vaccination. CDR3 residues: CASSAQGKSGYTF. Written as DNA, the CDR3 is TGTGCCAGCAGTGCACAGGGGAAATCGGGCTACACCTTC.